Described below is a single TCR beta chain sequence and its context. This sample was taken from a study of OX40 agonist ivuxolimab in advanced cancers. Whole-study context: Hepatocellular carcinoma, melanoma, renal cell or head and neck cancer affected the dose-escalation patients. Partial responses occurred in Three dose-escalation patients, one with hepatocellular carcinoma and two with cutaneous melanoma.

The data were produced by immunoSEQ multiplex PCR, yet TCRdb's version contains in-frame clones alone and is incomplete. The sample yields fewer than 65,000 clones, more than 65% seen once. The sequence came from an adult with an advanced solid tumor such as melanoma, head and neck, liver or kidney cancer. This material consisted of CD4+ or CD8+ T cells sorted from blood, taken in a trial of the OX40 agonist ivuxolimab.

CDR3 nucleotide sequence: TGTGCCAGCTCACCCAGGGCGGAGACCTACGAGCAGTACTTC. It translates to CASSPRAETYEQYF. This chain joins TRBV18 and TRBJ2-7; perhaps TRBD1 as D (5 bases). The CDR3 loop spans 14 amino acids. V lost 3 bases and J 2 bases, leaving 11 bases between the germline ends. In germline, CDR1 is KGHSH, CDR2 LQKENI.